These T cell receptor beta chains were read from a single sample in a study of OX40 agonist ivuxolimab in advanced cancers. Profiling relied on immunoSEQ multiplex PCR, and the TCRdb table lists in-frame clones only, not all of them. The data show about 89,000 clones, around 83% seen once. The input for sequencing was CD4+ or CD8+ T cells sorted from blood, taken in a trial of the OX40 agonist ivuxolimab. The source of these receptors is an adult with an advanced solid tumor such as melanoma, head and neck, liver or kidney cancer. The CDR3 runs from the conserved cysteine through the conserved F or W. The D gene is left open where the match is weak. The listing skips clone size in some rows; elsewhere it reads once, few, many or a size class.

d_call j_call v_call clone_size cdr3_aa cdr3_nt
TRBD2 TRBJ2-5 TRBV30 NA CAGATSGGRETQYF TGTGCCGGAGCGACTAGCGGGGGGAGAGAGACCCAGTACTTC
NA TRBJ1-5 TRBV7-9 NA CASSLAGEGQPQHF TGTGCCAGCAGCTTAGCGGGCGAGGGGCAGCCCCAGCATTTT
TRBD2 TRBJ2-7 TRBV5-4 NA CASSPGLAGLLSYEQYF TGTGCCAGCAGCCCGGGACTAGCGGGGCTCCTCTCCTACGAGCAGTACTTC
NA TRBJ1-3 TRBV5-1 NA CASSLAPASSGNTIYF TGCGCCAGCAGCTTGGCCCCGGCGTCCTCTGGAAACACCATATATTTT
TRBD2 TRBJ2-1 TRBV7-9 NA CASSPLEGGSYNEQFF TGTGCCAGCAGCCCCTTAGAGGGAGGGTCCTACAATGAGCAGTTCTTC
NA TRBJ1-2 TRBV7-2 NA CASSLEGGAGNYGYTF TGTGCCAGCAGCTTAGAGGGGGGAGCAGGCAACTATGGCTACACCTTC
NA TRBJ2-1 TRBV5-8 NA CASSSDGYSYNEQFF TGTGCCAGCAGCTCAGACGGATACTCCTACAATGAGCAGTTCTTC
NA TRBJ1-4 TRBV23-1 NA CASSTWGGGSNEKLFF TGCGCCAGCAGCACCTGGGGGGGCGGATCAAATGAAAAACTGTTTTTT
TRBD2 TRBJ2-2 TRBV5-1 NA CASSVRLAGEVGELFF TGCGCCAGCAGCGTAAGACTAGCGGGGGAAGTCGGGGAGCTGTTTTTT
NA TRBJ2-3 TRBV5-1 NA CASSPGTLGTDTQYF TGCGCCAGCAGCCCAGGGACGCTGGGCACAGATACGCAGTATTTT
TRBD2 TRBJ2-1 TRBV14 NA CASSQDRGGGRIDKQFF TGTGCCAGCAGCCAAGATCGGGGCGGGGGGAGGATCGATAAACAGTTCTTC
TRBD1 TRBJ2-2 TRBV5-8 few CASSPGQGTGELFF TGTGCCAGCAGCCCTGGACAGGGAACCGGGGAGCTGTTTTTT
TRBD2 TRBJ2-1 TRBV9 once CASSWRGGGYNEQFF TGTGCCAGCAGCTGGCGGGGGGGCGGCTACAATGAGCAGTTCTTC
NA TRBJ1-3 TRBV18 NA CASSPSDSSGNTIYF TGTGCCAGCTCACCCTCCGACAGTTCTGGAAACACCATATATTTT
NA TRBJ2-7 TRBV7-8 NA CASSVYGGEQYF TGTGCCAGCAGCGTATATGGGGGCGAGCAGTACTTC
NA TRBJ2-5 TRBV7-9 NA CASSLVGQETQYF TGTGCCAGCAGCTTAGTGGGGCAAGAGACCCAGTACTTC
TRBD1 TRBJ1-1 TRBV6-5 NA CASKTGWDTEAFF TGTGCCAGCAAGACAGGGTGGGACACTGAAGCTTTCTTT
TRBD2 TRBJ2-7 TRBV6-5 NA CASRKGLAGGEQYF TGTGCCAGCAGAAAGGGACTAGCGGGTGGTGAGCAGTACTTC
NA TRBJ1-5 TRBV30 NA CAWSVRGNQPQHF TGTGCCTGGAGTGTGAGGGGAAACCAGCCCCAGCATTTT
NA TRBJ2-7 TRBV6-1 NA CASRNRDSSYEQYF TGTGCCAGCAGAAACAGGGATAGCTCCTACGAGCAGTACTTC
NA TRBJ2-1 TRBV5-1 NA CASSPQPNEQFF TGCGCCAGCAGCCCACAGCCCAATGAGCAGTTCTTC
NA TRBJ1-5 TRBV6-6 NA CASRTGNQPQHF TGTGCCAGCAGAACAGGGAATCAGCCCCAGCATTTT
NA TRBJ1-5 TRBV6-1 NA CASSSIGGKNQPQHF TGTGCCAGCAGTTCTATTGGGGGTAAGAATCAGCCCCAGCATTTT
NA TRBJ2-2 TRBV18 NA CASSQGRNTGELFF TGTGCCAGCTCCCAGGGCAGGAACACCGGGGAGCTGTTTTTT
TRBD2 TRBJ2-1 TRBV11-2 NA CASSLVQRGGDEQFF TGTGCCAGCAGCTTAGTACAGCGGGGTGGCGATGAGCAGTTCTTC
NA TRBJ2-1 TRBV4-2 NA CASSQDMGGIYNEQFF TGTGCCAGCAGCCAAGATATGGGCGGGATCTACAATGAGCAGTTCTTC
NA TRBJ2-4 TRBV7-9 NA CASSLTLTGIMDIQYF TGTGCCAGCAGCTTAACTTTGACCGGGATCATGGACATTCAGTACTTC
NA TRBJ1-2 TRBV15 NA CATSRDHQGTNYGYTF TGTGCCACCAGCAGAGATCATCAGGGGACGAACTATGGCTACACCTTC
TRBD2 TRBJ2-1 TRBV18 NA CASSPARTSGGVNEQFF TGTGCCAGCTCACCGGCCCGGACTAGCGGGGGAGTCAATGAGCAGTTCTTC
NA TRBJ2-7 TRBV7-6 once CASSLGPGSYEQYF TGTGCCAGCAGCTTAGGGCCGGGGTCCTACGAGCAGTACTTC
TRBD1 TRBJ2-7 TRBV29-1 NA CSVEDPGQGYEQYF TGCAGCGTTGAGGACCCGGGACAGGGCTACGAGCAGTACTTC
NA TRBJ2-1 TRBV5-8 NA CASSLLFRGNEQFF TGTGCCAGCAGCTTGTTATTTCGTGGGAATGAGCAGTTCTTC
TRBD2 TRBJ2-7 TRBV19 NA CASSIFASGTSYEQYF TGTGCCAGTAGTATTTTCGCGAGCGGGACGTCCTACGAGCAGTACTTC
TRBD1 TRBJ1-1 TRBV10-1 NA CASSTNRGNTEAFF TGCGCCAGCAGCACTAACAGGGGGAACACTGAAGCTTTCTTT
NA TRBJ1-2 TRBV7-9 once CASSLNRMEGYTF TGTGCCAGCAGCTTGAACAGGATGGAGGGCTACACCTTC
NA TRBJ2-5 TRBV6-1 NA CASRRRETQYF TGTGCCAGCAGGAGGAGAGAGACCCAGTACTTC
NA TRBJ1-1 TRBV6-1 NA CASTGPRGTEAFF TGTGCCAGCACTGGTCCGAGGGGTACTGAAGCTTTCTTT
NA TRBJ2-1 TRBV19 NA CASSKGVPYYNEQFF TGTGCCAGTAGTAAGGGGGTTCCCTACTACAATGAGCAGTTCTTC
TRBD1 TRBJ1-1 TRBV7-2 NA CASSPGQGVFTEAFF TGTGCCAGCAGCCCTGGACAGGGGGTCTTCACTGAAGCTTTCTTT
TRBD1 TRBJ1-4 TRBV19 once CASSATDREVEKLFF TGTGCCAGTAGTGCCACGGACAGGGAGGTTGAAAAACTGTTTTTT
NA TRBJ1-4 TRBV7-9 NA CASSLGSVKEKLFF TGTGCCAGCAGCTTAGGGTCCGTGAAGGAAAAACTGTTTTTT
NA TRBJ2-5 TRBV11-2 NA CASSLGPRRVGGGTQYF TGTGCCAGCAGCTTAGGCCCCAGGCGGGTAGGAGGCGGGACCCAGTACTTC
NA TRBJ2-3 TRBV7-9 once CASSPENGNTQYF TGTGCCAGCAGCCCCGAAAATGGAAATACGCAGTATTTT
NA TRBJ2-7 TRBV5-1 NA CASSLEGGNYEQYF TGCGCCAGCAGCTTGGAGGGGGGAAACTACGAGCAGTACTTC
TRBD1 TRBJ1-1 TRBV13 NA CASRFRKTGLNTEAFF TGTGCCAGCCGATTCAGAAAGACAGGGCTGAACACTGAAGCTTTCTTT
TRBD2 TRBJ2-1 TRBV7-9 NA CASSQDQTSGGAHEQFF TGTGCCAGCAGCCAAGATCAGACTAGCGGGGGGGCCCATGAGCAGTTCTTC
NA TRBJ1-1 TRBV5-8 NA CASSLDGLGPNTEAFF TGTGCCAGCAGCTTGGACGGCCTGGGACCGAACACTGAAGCTTTCTTT
NA TRBJ2-1 TRBV7-8 NA CASSTRQRIVEQFF TGTGCCAGCAGCACACGACAGAGGATAGTTGAGCAGTTCTTC
TRBD2 TRBJ2-1 TRBV9 NA CASSASGTLGNEQFF TGTGCCAGCAGCGCTAGCGGAACGCTTGGAAATGAGCAGTTCTTC
NA TRBJ1-3 TRBV14 NA CASSQRRGAAGNTIYF TGTGCCAGCAGCCAACGTCGAGGGGCTGCTGGAAACACCATATATTTT
NA TRBJ2-3 TRBV11-2 NA CASSLPVSTDTQYF TGTGCCAGCAGCTTACCAGTAAGCACAGATACGCAGTATTTT
NA TRBJ1-1 TRBV5-4 once CASSSGVMNTEAFF TGTGCCAGCAGCTCGGGCGTAATGAACACTGAAGCTTTCTTT
TRBD1 TRBJ2-4 TRBV15 NA CATSRDTVWVTGKNIQYF TGTGCCACCAGCAGAGATACTGTTTGGGTGACAGGGAAAAACATTCAATACTTC
TRBD1 TRBJ1-1 TRBV6-5 NA CASRRDSKAEAFF TGTGCCAGCAGGCGGGACAGCAAAGCTGAAGCTTTCTTT
NA TRBJ2-6 TRBV4-1 once CASSPVTSGANVLTF TGCGCCAGCAGCCCCGTTACCTCTGGGGCCAACGTCCTGACTTTC